The source of this T cell receptor beta chain is a study of control samples from healthy donors and cancer patients. The germline V gene encodes CDR1 LNHDA and CDR2 SQIVND (reference sequence). The CDR3 extends over 14 amino acids. V lost 3 bases, J lost 7 bases, and 13 bases lay in between. The data were produced by immunoSEQ multiplex PCR, yet TCRdb's version contains in-frame clones alone and is incomplete. The sample carries approximately 120,000 clones, roughly 92% recorded once. This clone was observed once. This sequence originates from a man aged 80 or over with head and neck cancer. What was sequenced was PBMCs. The genes are TRBV19 and TRBJ1-5; the D gene is possibly TRBD1 (6 bases). CDR3 sequence: CASSILGGGQPQHF. As DNA, the CDR3 is TGTGCCAGTAGTATTTTGGGGGGCGGACAGCCCCAGCATTTT.